These 19 T cell receptor beta chains originate from one sample sequenced in a study of identical twins. TCRdb re-derived calls from the 5' RACE reads in MiXCR, one entry per CDR3 protein. The table records roughly 240,000 distinct CDR3 sequences, approximately 7% of them present only once. These data were likewise used in another study, on yellow fever vaccine responses in identical twins.

The specimen sequenced was memory (CD45RO+) T cells sorted from blood. The receptors stem from a woman aged 18 to 35 in good health.

The table lists this clonotype with many counts. The V gene is TRBV10-3, the J gene TRBJ2-5, with 11 bases lining up with TRBD2. Germline lookup yields CDR1 ENHRY and CDR2 SYGVKD. CDR3 size: 15 residues. The V segment lost 6 bases and the J segment 4 bases; nucleotides outside the gene matches: 7. CDR3 residues: CAISSTSGSSETQYF. DNA for the CDR3: TGTGCCATCAGCTCAACTAGCGGGAGTTCAGAGACCCAGTACTTC.

This clonotype was observed a few times. The chain's CDR3 is CASSLDPRTSGRAYEQYF. The DNA of the CDR3 is TGTGCCAGCAGCTTAGATCCCAGGACTAGCGGGAGGGCCTACGAGCAGTACTTC. V and J are TRBV11-2 and TRBJ2-7; 15 nucleotides line up with TRBD2. This CDR3 spans 18 amino acids. The junction had 5 bases not matched to a gene; V was cut back by 0 bases and J by 2 bases. CDR1 and CDR2 (germline): SGHAT, FQNNGV.

This clonotype was counted only a few times. J is TRBJ2-3 and V is TRBV29-1; possible D gene TRBD2, 6 bases. CDR3 length: 12 residues. Per germline, CDR1 SQVTM and CDR2 ANQGSEA. CDR3 DNA: TGCACCATACGGGAGTTCAGAGATACGCAGTATTTT. This gives the protein CTIREFRDTQYF.

The table lists this clonotype with many counts. V gene TRBV12-3 or TRBV12-4 combines with J gene TRBJ2-1, with D possibly called TRBD1 or TRBD2 (6 bases each). V lost 5 bases, J lost 7 bases, and 18 bases lay in between. This CDR3 has 15 amino acids. CDR3 coding DNA: TGTGCCAGCAGTCCCCGGGTCAGGAGGGGGAATGAGCAGTTCTTC. It yields the protein CASSPRVRRGNEQFF.

The gene calls are TRBV29-1 and TRBJ2-6; no reliable D call. The CDR3 totals 13 residues. Trimming removed 3 bases from V and 6 bases from J, with 9 bases in between. Germline assignment: CDR1 SQVTM and CDR2 ANQGSEA. CDR3 DNA sequence: TGCAGCGTTGATAGGGTTGCGGCCAACGTCCTGACTTTC. Translation: CSVDRVAANVLTF. The full variable domain, with the rest looked up from reference TRBV29-1 and TRBJ2-6, is SAVISQKPSRDICQRGTSLTIQCQVDSQVTMMFWYRQQPGQSLTLIATANQGSEATYESGFVIDKFPISRPNLTFSTLTVSNMSPEDSSIYLCSVDRVAANVLTFGAGSRLTVL.

This clonotype showed up just a few times. The J gene is TRBJ2-7, the V gene TRBV15; D perhaps matches TRBD1 (6 bases). With 1 base removed from V and 0 bases from J, the gap between germline ends came to 13 bases. Germline V gene lookup returns CDR1 LNHNV and CDR2 YYDKDF (reference sequence). The CDR3 is made up of 16 amino acids. In DNA, the CDR3 is TGTGCCACCAGCAGAGCAGGGGCCCCTAGCTCCTACGAGCAGTACGTC. This translates into CATSRAGAPSSYEQYV.

This clonotype appeared many times. The V call is TRBV7-3, the J call TRBJ2-1; the D gene is possibly TRBD2 (5 bases). The CDR3 consists of 14 residues. The V and J ends lost 2 bases and 5 bases respectively, with 10 bases between them. CDR1 is SGHTA and CDR2 is FQGTGA in the germline V gene. CDR3 protein: CASSLGGRDNEQFF. The CDR3 nucleotides read TGTGCCAGCAGCTTAGGCGGGCGAGACAATGAGCAGTTCTTC.

A few counts support this clonotype. The J gene is TRBJ1-1, the V gene TRBV12-3 or TRBV12-4, with 7 bases aligning to TRBD1. Losses at the gene ends were 6 bases for V and 1 base for J; bases not matched to a gene: 8. The CDR3 sequence is 15 residues long. CDR3 in DNA: TGTGCCAGCAGGAGGGCCGGGACAGCGAACACTGAAGCTTTCTTT. It codes for CASRRAGTANTEAFF.

This clonotype occurred a few times. CDR3 amino acids: CASIQSGANVLTF. CDR3 bases: TGTGCCAGCATTCAGTCGGGGGCCAACGTCCTGACTTTC. The chain carries TRBV7-9 and TRBJ2-6; no clear D gene. The V end was cut by 7 bases, the J end by 4 bases, with 8 bases between. Germline values: CDR1 SEHNR, CDR2 FQNEAQ (reference sequence). The CDR3 runs 13 residues. Filled out from reference TRBV7-9 and TRBJ2-6, the complete variable domain reads DTGVSQNPRHKITKRGQNVTFRCDPISEHNRLYWYRQTLGQGPEFLTYFQNEAQLEKSRLLSDRFSAERPKGSFSTLEIQRTEQGDSAMYLCASIQSGANVLTFGAGSRLTVL.

This clonotype was observed many times. The V and J genes are TRBV12-3 or TRBV12-4 and TRBJ2-1; TRBD1 matches at 11 bases. This CDR3 comprises 15 residues. With 5 bases clipped from V and 8 bases from J, the junction kept 8 bases outside the gene matches. The CDR3 DNA reads as TGTGCCAGCAGTCTGGGACAGGGGGGTGTCGATGAGCAGTTCTTC. This encodes CASSLGQGGVDEQFF.

This clonotype showed up many times. The chain is built from TRBV5-1 and TRBJ2-5; D gene ambiguous. Looked up from germline, CDR1 is SGHRS and CDR2 is YFSETQ. This CDR3 contains 13 residues. V shed 4 bases and J shed 5 bases, with 12 bases lying between them. The CDR3 spells CASSPGSRETQYF. DNA of the CDR3: TGCGCCAGCAGCCCAGGTAGCAGGGAGACCCAGTACTTC.

This clonotype was observed a few times. The genes are TRBV24-1 and TRBJ2-1; possibly TRBD1 for D (5 bases). Between the trimmed V and J ends, which lost 3 bases and 5 bases, there was a span of 13 bases. The germline gives CDR1 KGHDR, CDR2 SFDVKD. The CDR3 spans 15 residues. The CDR3 sequence: CATSDHATVNNEQFF. CDR3 coding DNA: TGTGCCACCAGTGATCATGCGACAGTGAACAATGAGCAGTTCTTC.

This clonotype was seen at least ten times. This sequence joins TRBV12-3 or TRBV12-4 and TRBJ2-7, with a tentative D call TRBD1 (5 bases). V was shortened by 4 bases and J by 2 bases, with 9 bases between the two germline ends. The CDR3 length is 13 residues. The CDR3: CASSSAGPYEQYF. CDR3 sequence (DNA): TGTGCCAGCAGTTCCGCAGGGCCCTACGAGCAGTACTTC.

A few counts support this clonotype. V gene TRBV6-5 combines with J gene TRBJ1-1; TRBD1 is a possible D gene (6 bases). This CDR3 is built from 13 residues. The germline V gene has CDR1 MNHEY and CDR2 SVGAGI. Trimming pared 5 bases from V and 5 bases from J, leaving 12 bases between. The CDR3 bases are TGTGCCAGCAGTCTACAGGGTCGGACTGAAGCTTTCTTT. Amino acids: CASSLQGRTEAFF.

V usage is TRBV2 and J usage is TRBJ2-5; D is perhaps TRBD2 (5 bases). The V end was cut by 10 bases, the J end by 2 bases, with 11 bases between. Germline lookup yields CDR1 SNHLY and CDR2 FYNNEI. The CDR3 extends over 12 amino acids. The CDR3 coding sequence is TGTGCCACCCCCCGGGGACAAGAGACCCAGTACTTC. It is translated as CATPRGQETQYF.

This clonotype was counted a few times. The gene calls are TRBV27 and TRBJ2-6, with TRBD1 identical over 11 bases. The CDR3 runs 18 residues. V was clipped by 7 bases and J by 4 bases; unmatched bases: 12. CDR1 is MNHEY, CDR2 SMNVEV, per germline (reference sequence). The CDR3 DNA follows: TGTGCCAGCACGAATCTCCGGGACAGGGGGTTCGGGGCCAACGTCCTGACTTTC. This encodes CASTNLRDRGFGANVLTF.

The table lists this clonotype with a few counts. The chain uses TRBV5-1 and TRBJ1-2, with D possibly being TRBD1 (6 bases). Germline V gene lookup returns CDR1 SGHRS and CDR2 YFSETQ. This CDR3 comprises 16 residues. Trimming left V 3 bases short and J 4 bases short, with 19 bases between. The CDR3 loop reads CASSSLAGAPPYGYTF. CDR3 DNA: TGCGCCAGCAGCTCCCTCGCAGGGGCTCCCCCCTATGGCTACACCTTC.

CDR3: CASRKRTGSYNEQFF. The DNA of the CDR3 is TGTGCCAGCAGAAAACGGACAGGGTCCTACAATGAGCAGTTCTTC. J is TRBJ2-1 and V is TRBV6-1; TRBD1 agrees at 8 bases. The CDR3 consists of 15 residues. Per the germline V gene, CDR1 is MNHNS and CDR2 is SASEGT. After removal of 6 bases from V and 1 base from J, the junction contained 5 bases not matched to a gene.

The chain has TRBV6-1 and TRBJ2-5, with D hard to call. The CDR3 has 13 residues. Trimming cost V 7 bases and J 2 bases, with 11 bases left between them. The germline gives CDR1 MNHNS, CDR2 SASEGT. CDR3 sequence: CASTRKTQETQYF. CDR3 DNA sequence: TGTGCCAGCACGAGGAAAACTCAAGAGACCCAGTACTTC.